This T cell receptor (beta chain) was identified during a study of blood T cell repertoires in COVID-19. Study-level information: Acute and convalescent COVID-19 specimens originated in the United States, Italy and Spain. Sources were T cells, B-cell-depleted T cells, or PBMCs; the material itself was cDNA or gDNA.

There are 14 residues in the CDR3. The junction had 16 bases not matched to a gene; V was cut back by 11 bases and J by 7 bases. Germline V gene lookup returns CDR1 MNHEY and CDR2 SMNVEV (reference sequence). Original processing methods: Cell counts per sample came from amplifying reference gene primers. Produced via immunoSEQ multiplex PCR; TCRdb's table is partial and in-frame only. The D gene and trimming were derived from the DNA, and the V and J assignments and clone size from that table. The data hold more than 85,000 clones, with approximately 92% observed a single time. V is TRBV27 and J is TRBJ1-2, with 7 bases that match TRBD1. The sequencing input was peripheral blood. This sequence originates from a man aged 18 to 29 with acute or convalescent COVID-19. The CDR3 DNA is TGTGCCGCCAGCAGGACAGGAGGGTGGGGTGGCTACACCTTC. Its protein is CAASRTGGWGGYTF.